A selection of T cell receptor beta chains follows, all from one sample in a study of T-cell memory formation after mild COVID-19. TCRdb recomputed calls from the 5' RACE reads with MiXCR, one row per CDR3 protein. The table records about 560,000 distinct CDR3 sequences, roughly 21% of them present only once. The sequenced sample consisted of PBMCs or a T cell subset sorted from them (not recorded which). The receptors shown here come from an adult woman who had mild COVID-19 (a few samples of this study predate the infection). Cell type and time point are not known. The CDR3 runs from the conserved cysteine through the conserved F or W. Each record gives: V gene, J gene, D gene, clone size, CDR3 DNA, CDR3 protein. The D gene is left open where the match is weak. Size tells how often a clone was seen (once, few, many) or the class of an expanded clone, and some rows leave it out.

v_gene: TRBV7-9
j_gene: TRBJ2-5
d_gene: NA
abundance: few
CDR3nt: TGTGCCAGCAGCTTAGGGGCCAGCATGCAAGAGACCCAGTACTTC
CDR3aa: CASSLGASMQETQYF

v_gene: TRBV3-1
j_gene: TRBJ2-1
d_gene: TRBD2
abundance: NA
CDR3nt: TGTGCCAGCAGCCAAGAGCCCGGGCTAGCGGGCCCCAATGAGCAGTTCTTC
CDR3aa: CASSQEPGLAGPNEQFF

v_gene: TRBV7-6
j_gene: TRBJ2-5
d_gene: NA
abundance: NA
CDR3nt: TGTGCCAGCAGCTTAGAAGTAAACGGGAGAGTAGAGACCCAGTACTTC
CDR3aa: CASSLEVNGRVETQYF

v_gene: TRBV9
j_gene: TRBJ1-4
d_gene: NA
abundance: NA
CDR3nt: TGTGCCAGCAGCGTCGCCGGGCGCTTCGGGGAAAAACTGTTTTTT
CDR3aa: CASSVAGRFGEKLFF

v_gene: TRBV4-2
j_gene: TRBJ2-2
d_gene: TRBD1
abundance: NA
CDR3nt: TGTGCCAGCAGCCGCGTCACTGGGACAGGGATGAACGGGGAGCTGTTTTTT
CDR3aa: CASSRVTGTGMNGELFF

v_gene: TRBV5-5
j_gene: TRBJ2-7
d_gene: NA
abundance: few
CDR3nt: TGTGCCAGCAGCTCCACCAGGGGTTCGGGTTTAAAGATCTACGAGCAGTACTTC
CDR3aa: CASSSTRGSGLKIYEQYF

v_gene: TRBV7-9
j_gene: TRBJ1-1
d_gene: NA
abundance: few
CDR3nt: TGTGCCAGCAGCTCGCTTATTGAAGCTTTCTTT
CDR3aa: CASSSLIEAFF

v_gene: TRBV25-1
j_gene: TRBJ2-2
d_gene: NA
abundance: NA
CDR3nt: TGTGCCAGCACCTTTGGGGGGTCCGGGGAGCTGTTTTTT
CDR3aa: CASTFGGSGELFF

v_gene: TRBV20-1
j_gene: TRBJ2-1
d_gene: TRBD1
abundance: few
CDR3nt: TGCAGTGCTAGACACCGGGACAGGGGGTTCGATGAGCAGTTCTTC
CDR3aa: CSARHRDRGFDEQFF

v_gene: TRBV6-1
j_gene: TRBJ1-1
d_gene: NA
abundance: few
CDR3nt: TGTGCCAGCATTTACGGCCGCACCTCTTTTGAAGCTTTCTTT
CDR3aa: CASIYGRTSFEAFF

v_gene: TRBV5-4
j_gene: TRBJ2-1
d_gene: TRBD2
abundance: few
CDR3nt: TGTGCCAGCAGCTCCGGTTGGTCCAGCGGGGACTACAATGAGCAGTTCTTC
CDR3aa: CASSSGWSSGDYNEQFF

v_gene: TRBV4-2
j_gene: TRBJ1-1
d_gene: TRBD1
abundance: NA
CDR3nt: TGTGCCAGCAGCCAAGCCCTGGACAGGGGAGCTTTCTTT
CDR3aa: CASSQALDRGAFF

v_gene: TRBV13
j_gene: TRBJ2-5
d_gene: TRBD2
abundance: NA
CDR3nt: TGTGCCAGCAGCCCAGGGACTAGCGGGGGGACCCAGTACTTC
CDR3aa: CASSPGTSGGTQYF

v_gene: TRBV7-9
j_gene: TRBJ2-4
d_gene: TRBD2
abundance: NA
CDR3nt: TGTGCCAGCAGCTTAGAGGAGAGACTAGCGGGAAAAAACATTCAGTACTTC
CDR3aa: CASSLEERLAGKNIQYF

v_gene: TRBV5-6
j_gene: TRBJ2-6
d_gene: NA
abundance: NA
CDR3nt: TGTGCCAGCAGAACGCAGAGAACAGCAGGGGCCAACGTCCTGACTTTC
CDR3aa: CASRTQRTAGANVLTF

v_gene: TRBV2
j_gene: TRBJ1-1
d_gene: NA
abundance: NA
CDR3nt: TGTGCCAGCTGCCGGGACGTGACCACTGAAGCTTTCTTT
CDR3aa: CASCRDVTTEAFF

v_gene: TRBV9
j_gene: TRBJ2-7
d_gene: NA
abundance: NA
CDR3nt: TGTGCCAGCAGCCCGAGGGGGATCAGCTCCTACGAGCAGTACTTC
CDR3aa: CASSPRGISSYEQYF

v_gene: TRBV29-1
j_gene: TRBJ1-1
d_gene: TRBD1
abundance: few
CDR3nt: TGCAGCGTTCACCGGACAGGGAACACTGAAGCTTTCTTT
CDR3aa: CSVHRTGNTEAFF

v_gene: TRBV7-2
j_gene: TRBJ2-5
d_gene: NA
abundance: NA
CDR3nt: TGTGCCAGCAGCCCCCTTGAGGGGCGATCGACCCAGTACTTC
CDR3aa: CASSPLEGRSTQYF

v_gene: TRBV20-1
j_gene: TRBJ1-4
d_gene: NA
abundance: once
CDR3nt: TGCAGTGCTAGAGATTCTACCAGGGTAGGGGGTAATGAAAAACTGTTTTTT
CDR3aa: CSARDSTRVGGNEKLFF

v_gene: TRBV2
j_gene: TRBJ2-7
d_gene: TRBD2
abundance: NA
CDR3nt: TGTGCCAGCCGGCGGGGGGGCTCCTACGAGCAGTACTTC
CDR3aa: CASRRGGSYEQYF

v_gene: TRBV19
j_gene: TRBJ2-1
d_gene: TRBD1
abundance: NA
CDR3nt: TGTGCCAGTAGTAGGGACAGGGGTAATGAGCAGTTCTTC
CDR3aa: CASSRDRGNEQFF

v_gene: TRBV5-1
j_gene: TRBJ2-3
d_gene: TRBD2
abundance: few
CDR3nt: TGCGCCAGCAGCCACCCTAGCGGGAGGGCCTCGAACACAGATACGCAGTATTTT
CDR3aa: CASSHPSGRASNTDTQYF

v_gene: TRBV7-2
j_gene: TRBJ1-6
d_gene: NA
abundance: NA
CDR3nt: TGTGCCAGCAGCCTTAGAGGGGGGGCCGCTCATTCACCCCTCCACTTT
CDR3aa: CASSLRGGAAHSPLHF

v_gene: TRBV11-2
j_gene: TRBJ1-1
d_gene: NA
abundance: NA
CDR3nt: TGTGCCACCCATTGGTTGGAGATTGGGACTGAAGCTTTCTTT
CDR3aa: CATHWLEIGTEAFF

v_gene: TRBV7-9
j_gene: TRBJ2-3
d_gene: NA
abundance: NA
CDR3nt: TGTGCCAGCAGCTTAGAGTGGGCGGGCACAGATACGCAGTATTTT
CDR3aa: CASSLEWAGTDTQYF

v_gene: TRBV12-3/TRBV12-4
j_gene: TRBJ1-6
d_gene: TRBD1
abundance: few
CDR3nt: TGTGCCAGCAGTTTCGCGAGCCGGACAGGGGGTTCACCCCTCCACTTT
CDR3aa: CASSFASRTGGSPLHF

v_gene: TRBV12-5
j_gene: TRBJ2-5
d_gene: TRBD1
abundance: NA
CDR3nt: TGTGCTAGTGGTTTGTCAGGGGGCCAAGAGACCCAGTACTTC
CDR3aa: CASGLSGGQETQYF

v_gene: TRBV24-1
j_gene: TRBJ2-2
d_gene: NA
abundance: few
CDR3nt: TGTGCCACCAGTGATTTGAGTGGGGGAGCGGACCTGAACACCGGGGAGCTGTTTTTT
CDR3aa: CATSDLSGGADLNTGELFF

v_gene: TRBV5-1
j_gene: TRBJ2-5
d_gene: NA
abundance: few
CDR3nt: TGCGCCAGCAGCTCTACCGGGACCCTAGAAGAGACCCAGTACTTC
CDR3aa: CASSSTGTLEETQYF

v_gene: TRBV12-3/TRBV12-4
j_gene: TRBJ1-5
d_gene: NA
abundance: few
CDR3nt: TGTGCCAGCGCAAAAGGAGAGCCCCAGCATTTT
CDR3aa: CASAKGEPQHF

v_gene: TRBV6-6
j_gene: TRBJ2-7
d_gene: TRBD2
abundance: NA
CDR3nt: TGTGCCAGCATACTAGCGTCGGGGACCTTTGACGAGCAGTACTTC
CDR3aa: CASILASGTFDEQYF

v_gene: TRBV28
j_gene: TRBJ2-7
d_gene: TRBD1
abundance: NA
CDR3nt: TGTGCCAGCCGATCCTGGACAGGGGTGATCTACGAGCAGTACTTC
CDR3aa: CASRSWTGVIYEQYF

v_gene: TRBV12-3/TRBV12-4
j_gene: TRBJ2-1
d_gene: TRBD1
abundance: NA
CDR3nt: TGTGCCAGCAGTACAGGGGTTATCAATGAGCAGTTCTTC
CDR3aa: CASSTGVINEQFF

v_gene: TRBV18
j_gene: TRBJ1-1
d_gene: NA
abundance: NA
CDR3nt: TGTGCCAGCTCACCAGGGCAGCAATTCACCGGGGAAGCTTTCTTT
CDR3aa: CASSPGQQFTGEAFF

v_gene: TRBV7-9
j_gene: TRBJ2-7
d_gene: NA
abundance: few
CDR3nt: TGTGCCAGCAGCCAGGATCTAGGGCCGACCTACGAGCAGTACTTC
CDR3aa: CASSQDLGPTYEQYF

v_gene: TRBV3-1
j_gene: TRBJ2-7
d_gene: TRBD2
abundance: NA
CDR3nt: TGTGCCAGCAGCCCGAGCGGGGGGGGAGCCGAGCAGTACTTC
CDR3aa: CASSPSGGGAEQYF

v_gene: TRBV12-3/TRBV12-4
j_gene: TRBJ2-1
d_gene: TRBD2
abundance: few
CDR3nt: TGTGCCAGCAGCCTTGGCGGGAGCGGGAGGTTCAATGAGCAGTTCTTC
CDR3aa: CASSLGGSGRFNEQFF

v_gene: TRBV19
j_gene: TRBJ2-1
d_gene: TRBD1
abundance: NA
CDR3nt: TGTGCCAGTAGTCCGCAGGGGGCGGGGAGTGAGCAGTTCTTC
CDR3aa: CASSPQGAGSEQFF

v_gene: TRBV6-5
j_gene: TRBJ2-1
d_gene: NA
abundance: once
CDR3nt: TGTGCCAGCAGTTCCCCAGGGCCTAATGAGCAGTTCTTC
CDR3aa: CASSSPGPNEQFF

v_gene: TRBV5-5
j_gene: TRBJ1-2
d_gene: TRBD1
abundance: NA
CDR3nt: TGTGCCAGCAGCTCGATCCCGGGACAGTCCTATGGCTACACCTTC
CDR3aa: CASSSIPGQSYGYTF

v_gene: TRBV12-3/TRBV12-4
j_gene: TRBJ1-5
d_gene: NA
abundance: NA
CDR3nt: TGTGCCAGCAGTTTAAGGCGGATCAATCAGCCCCAGCATTTT
CDR3aa: CASSLRRINQPQHF

v_gene: TRBV30
j_gene: TRBJ1-1
d_gene: TRBD1
abundance: NA
CDR3nt: TGTGCCTGGAGTGACCTACATTCCGGGACAGCTGAAGCTTTCTTT
CDR3aa: CAWSDLHSGTAEAFF

v_gene: TRBV29-1
j_gene: TRBJ2-7
d_gene: TRBD1
abundance: few
CDR3nt: TGCAGCGTTGAAGATTCCGGGACAGGTTCCCGCGAGCAGTACTTC
CDR3aa: CSVEDSGTGSREQYF

v_gene: TRBV15
j_gene: TRBJ1-6
d_gene: TRBD1
abundance: few
CDR3nt: TGTGCCACCCTCCGGGACAGGGGTAGTTCACCCCTCCACTTT
CDR3aa: CATLRDRGSSPLHF

v_gene: TRBV4-3
j_gene: TRBJ2-2
d_gene: NA
abundance: few
CDR3nt: TGCGCCAGCAGCCAAGATTTACGGGGCACCGGGGAGCTGTTTTTT
CDR3aa: CASSQDLRGTGELFF

v_gene: TRBV7-2
j_gene: TRBJ1-2
d_gene: NA
abundance: few
CDR3nt: TGTGCCAGCAGCTTAGCCGGGCCTGACTATGGCTACACCTTC
CDR3aa: CASSLAGPDYGYTF

v_gene: TRBV2
j_gene: TRBJ2-7
d_gene: TRBD2
abundance: NA
CDR3nt: TGTGCCAGCAGGGTCCCTAGCGGGAGGGCGTCCGAGCAGTACTTC
CDR3aa: CASRVPSGRASEQYF

v_gene: TRBV12-3/TRBV12-4
j_gene: TRBJ1-5
d_gene: NA
abundance: few
CDR3nt: TGTGCCAGCAGTTTAAACTCCCTCTATCAGCCCCAGCATTTT
CDR3aa: CASSLNSLYQPQHF

v_gene: TRBV5-6
j_gene: TRBJ1-3
d_gene: NA
abundance: NA
CDR3nt: TGTGCCAGCAGCCGGCCAGAGGACACGCTCTCTGGAAACACCATATATTTT
CDR3aa: CASSRPEDTLSGNTIYF

v_gene: TRBV6-6
j_gene: TRBJ2-7
d_gene: TRBD1
abundance: NA
CDR3nt: TGTGCCAGCAGTTACGGGGACAGTGGCTCCTACGAGCAGTACTTC
CDR3aa: CASSYGDSGSYEQYF

v_gene: TRBV5-1
j_gene: TRBJ1-6
d_gene: TRBD1
abundance: few
CDR3nt: TGCGCCAGCAGCCAGACAGGGGGCGATTCACCCCTCCACTTT
CDR3aa: CASSQTGGDSPLHF

v_gene: TRBV5-1
j_gene: TRBJ2-1
d_gene: TRBD2
abundance: few
CDR3nt: TGCGCCAGCAGAGAAGCGGGATCCAGCTCCTACAATGAGCAGTTCTTC
CDR3aa: CASREAGSSSYNEQFF

v_gene: TRBV7-9
j_gene: TRBJ1-1
d_gene: NA
abundance: NA
CDR3nt: TGTGCCAGCAGCCGCGACGGAGGATCTGAAGCTTTCTTT
CDR3aa: CASSRDGGSEAFF

v_gene: TRBV7-9
j_gene: TRBJ2-1
d_gene: NA
abundance: NA
CDR3nt: TGTGCCAGCAGCTTAGTCCACGCCGGGGACAATGAGCAGTTCTTC
CDR3aa: CASSLVHAGDNEQFF

v_gene: TRBV12-3/TRBV12-4
j_gene: TRBJ2-7
d_gene: NA
abundance: few
CDR3nt: TGTGCCAGCAGTTTTGCCTCGGCCTACGAGCAGTACTTC
CDR3aa: CASSFASAYEQYF

v_gene: TRBV10-3
j_gene: TRBJ2-3
d_gene: TRBD2
abundance: NA
CDR3nt: TGTGCCATCAGTAGGACTAGCGGGGAGGGAGATACGCAGTATTTT
CDR3aa: CAISRTSGEGDTQYF

v_gene: TRBV7-6
j_gene: TRBJ1-2
d_gene: NA
abundance: NA
CDR3nt: TGTGCCAGCAGCTCGCTCCGTCGGGACTATGGCTACACCTTC
CDR3aa: CASSSLRRDYGYTF

v_gene: TRBV3-1
j_gene: TRBJ2-7
d_gene: NA
abundance: few
CDR3nt: TGTGCCAGCAGCCAAGTAGGGGAGCAGTACTTC
CDR3aa: CASSQVGEQYF

v_gene: TRBV12-3/TRBV12-4
j_gene: TRBJ2-7
d_gene: NA
abundance: few
CDR3nt: TGTGCCAGCAGTTTATTTCGGGGGCCGAGCGAGCAGTACTTC
CDR3aa: CASSLFRGPSEQYF